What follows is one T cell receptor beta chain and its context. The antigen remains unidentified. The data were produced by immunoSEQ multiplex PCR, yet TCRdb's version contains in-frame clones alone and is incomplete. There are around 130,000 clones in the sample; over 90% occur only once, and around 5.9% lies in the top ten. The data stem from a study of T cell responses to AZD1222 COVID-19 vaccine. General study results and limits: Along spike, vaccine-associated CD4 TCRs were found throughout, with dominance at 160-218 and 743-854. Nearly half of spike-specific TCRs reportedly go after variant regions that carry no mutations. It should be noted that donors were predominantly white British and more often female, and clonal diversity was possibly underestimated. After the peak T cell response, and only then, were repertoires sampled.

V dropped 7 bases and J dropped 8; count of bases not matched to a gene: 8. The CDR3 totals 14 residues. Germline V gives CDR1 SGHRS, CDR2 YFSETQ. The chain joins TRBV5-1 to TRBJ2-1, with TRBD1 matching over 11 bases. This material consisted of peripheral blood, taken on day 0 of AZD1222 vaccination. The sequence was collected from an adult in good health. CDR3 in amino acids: CASARDRGGDEQFF. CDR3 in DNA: TGCGCCAGCGCCCGGGACAGGGGGGGTGATGAGCAGTTCTTC.